The TCR beta chain under discussion was sequenced for a study of technical replicates of blood from a few donors. TCRdb's copy holds only in-frame clones and misses some; the assay was immunoSEQ multiplex PCR. Of roughly 62,000 clones listed, around 92% were seen once; the top ten hold around 3.6%. This clone has a handful of counts. The clonotype comes from a human donor in good health. Some clones in this sample may be carry-over from other donors' samples. The sample comprised PBMCs.

The chain's CDR3 is CASSQDRYRNYGYTF. DNA of the CDR3: TGCGCCAGCAGCCAAGATCGTTACAGGAACTATGGCTACACCTTC. The V and J genes are TRBV4-1 and TRBJ1-2; TRBD1 might be the D (5 bases). Deletions cut 0 bases from V and 2 bases from J, with 10 bases between. Germline V CDR1 and CDR2: MGHRA, YSYEKL. This CDR3 has 15 residues.